These 30 T cell receptor beta chains share one sample of origin, sequenced in a study of T-cell reconstitution after alpha-beta-depleted transplantation in children. Unique molecular identifiers featured in how the TCRbeta library was prepared. TCRdb recomputed calls from the PCR reads with MiXCR, one row per CDR3 protein. The repertoire holds 550,000 to 600,000 distinct CDR3 sequences, more than 20% seen once, with roughly 13% in the top ten. The sequenced sample was PBMCs, mostly from graft donor cells, obtained 360 days after TCRalphabeta/CD19-depleted stem cell transplant. The receptors come from a boy under two years old who had a stem cell transplant for acute myeloid leukemia, so the T cells may come from the graft donor.

V and J are TRBV11-2 and TRBJ2-5, with TRBD1 identical over 11 bases. The CDR3 loop spans 17 amino acids. V was pared by 1 base and J by 2 bases, with 6 bases of the junction left unmatched. Germline V CDR1 and CDR2: SGHAT, FQNNGV. CDR3 loop: CASSLGIRDRGQETQYF. In DNA form, the CDR3 reads TGTGCCAGCAGCTTAGGAATCCGGGACAGGGGGCAAGAGACCCAGTACTTC. The variable domain in full, with the rest retrieved from reference TRBV11-2 and TRBJ2-5, is EAGVAQSPRYKIIEKRQSVAFWCNPISGHATLYWYQQILGQGPKLLIQFQNNGVVDDSQLPKDRFSAERLKGVDSTLKIQPAKLEDSAVYLCASSLGIRDRGQETQYFGPGTRLLVL.

This clonotype was observed a few times. The rearrangement uses TRBV20-1 and TRBJ1-2; D uncertain. Germline CDR1 DFQATT, CDR2 SNEGSKA (reference sequence). V was clipped by 3 bases and J by 6 bases, with 20 bases between them. The CDR3 consists of 15 residues. CDR3 in DNA: TGCAGTGCTAGCCCTGGACGGAAACAATCGGATGGCTACACCTTC. This encodes CSASPGRKQSDGYTF.

This clonotype was counted many times. The chain uses TRBV10-3 and TRBJ2-3; 13 nucleotides align to TRBD2. Unmatched junction bases numbered 1, after V lost 6 bases and J lost 1 base. Germline assignment: CDR1 ENHRY and CDR2 SYGVKD. The CDR3 is made up of 15 amino acids. The CDR3 region has the DNA TGTGCCATCAGCGGACTAGCGGGAGGCACAGATACGCAGTATTTT. The encoded protein is CAISGLAGGTDTQYF.

This chain joins TRBV7-9 and TRBJ2-2, with 8 nucleotides matching TRBD1. Germline trimming cut 5 bases from V and 0 bases from J; bases unmatched to any gene: 5. The germline CDR1 and CDR2 sequences are SEHNR and FQNEAQ (reference sequence). The length of the CDR3 is 16 residues. DNA for the CDR3: TGTGCCAGCAGCGTACAGGGGGTGCCGAACACCGGGGAGCTGTTTTTT. It yields the protein CASSVQGVPNTGELFF. Using reference TRBV7-9 and TRBJ2-2 for the parts outside the CDR3, the full variable domain is DTGVSQNPRHKITKRGQNVTFRCDPISEHNRLYWYRQTLGQGPEFLTYFQNEAQLEKSRLLSDRFSAERPKGSFSTLEIQRTEQGDSAMYLCASSVQGVPNTGELFFGEGSRLTVL.

Here the CDR3 DNA reads TGTGCCAGCAGCCCGTGGGGTGACAGTTTCTACACTGAAGCTTTCTTT. Translated: CASSPWGDSFYTEAFF. The rearrangement joins TRBV28 to TRBJ1-1; TRBD1 is a possible D gene (5 bases). Germline V gene data show CDR1 as MDHEN and CDR2 as SYDVKM. The V end was cut by 6 bases, the J end by 3 bases, with 20 bases between. This CDR3 comprises 16 residues.

This clonotype was seen a handful of times. This chain links TRBV6-1 with TRBJ2-1, with 7 bases identical to TRBD1. Unmatched junction bases numbered 4, after V lost 8 bases and J lost 0 bases. CDR1 MNHNS and CDR2 SASEGT come from the germline V gene. There are 14 residues in the CDR3. The CDR3 loop reads CASVDRASYNEQFF. The DNA for the CDR3 is TGTGCCAGCGTCGACAGGGCCTCCTACAATGAGCAGTTCTTC.

This clonotype showed up many times. This chain joins TRBV20-1 and TRBJ1-1; 7 nucleotides agree with TRBD1. Trimming removed 5 bases from V and 0 bases from J; junction bases left unmatched: 9. Germline-derived CDR1 and CDR2 are DFQATT and SNEGSKA (reference sequence). The CDR3 contains 15 residues. CDR3 in amino acids: CSADPGQAMNTEAFF. Here the CDR3 DNA reads TGCAGTGCTGACCCCGGACAGGCCATGAACACTGAAGCTTTCTTT.

This clonotype was seen repeatedly, ten times or more. This chain connects TRBV7-9 to TRBJ2-2; the D is unclear. From germline, CDR1 is SEHNR and CDR2 FQNEAQ (reference sequence). The ends were cut back, 1 base at V and 8 bases at J, with 14 bases in the middle. The CDR3 totals 15 residues. CDR3 amino acids: CASSLEVFQEGELFF. Written as DNA, the CDR3 is TGTGCCAGCAGCTTAGAGGTCTTTCAAGAGGGGGAGCTGTTTTTT.

This clonotype was picked up a small number of times. The chain recombines TRBV12-3 or TRBV12-4 with TRBJ1-5; the D is unclear. This CDR3 has 14 amino acids. V was trimmed by 6 bases and J by 0 bases, leaving 9 bases between them. The CDR3 reads CASSKSDSNQPQHF. CDR3 sequence (DNA): TGTGCCAGCAGCAAATCAGATAGCAATCAGCCCCAGCATTTT.

This clonotype was seen ten or more times. The CDR3 DNA reads TGCAGTGCTAGAGCCTGGCTAGCGCCTTACAATGAGCAGTTCTTC. This sequence encodes CSARAWLAPYNEQFF. This chain uses TRBV20-1 with TRBJ2-1; tentative D call: TRBD2 (6 bases). CDR1 and CDR2 (germline): DFQATT, SNEGSKA (reference sequence). The V end lost 1 base, the J end lost 4 bases, and 14 bases lay between the germline ends. This CDR3 contains 15 residues.

The sample holds a few counts of this clonotype. This rearrangement joins TRBV20-1 to TRBJ2-1; D gene ambiguous. The CDR3 sequence is 10 residues long. Trimming removed 2 bases from V and 8 bases from J, with 4 bases in between. Germline V gives CDR1 DFQATT, CDR2 SNEGSKA (reference sequence). The CDR3 DNA follows: TGCAGTGCTAGAAGCCATGAGCAGTTCTTC. Amino acid sequence: CSARSHEQFF.

This chain connects TRBV29-1 to TRBJ2-1, with 10 positions matching TRBD2. This CDR3 is 16 amino acids long. V lost 1 base and J lost 7; bases outside the gene matches: 10. Per germline, CDR1 SQVTM and CDR2 ANQGSEA. CDR3 protein: CSVEGFKRGGKNEQFF. The CDR3 DNA follows: TGCAGCGTTGAAGGTTTTAAGCGGGGGGGCAAAAATGAGCAGTTCTTC.

The V gene is TRBV15, the J gene TRBJ2-1; TRBD2 aligns across 8 bases. V trimming: 6 bases; J trimming: 5 bases; junction bases outside the gene matches: 12. CDR1 and CDR2 from the germline V gene are LNHNV and YYDKDF (reference sequence). The CDR3 sequence is 16 residues long. The CDR3 DNA reads TGTGCCACCAGTACCCCTTCGCGCGGGGGGCACAATGAGCAGTTCTTC. This encodes CATSTPSRGGHNEQFF.

In this sample, this clonotype turned up many times. The chain recombines TRBV6-1 with TRBJ2-3; D possibly corresponds to TRBD1 (6 bases). CDR3 size: 15 residues. Germline CDR1 is MNHNS and CDR2 is SASEGT. The V and J ends lost 6 bases and 4 bases respectively, with 17 bases between them. The CDR3 DNA follows: TGTGCCAGCAGCCGTTTCCGAGGGGGATCAGATACGCAGTATTTT. This encodes CASSRFRGGSDTQYF.

There are many counts of this clonotype. The rearrangement links TRBV29-1 to TRBJ2-7, with D maybe TRBD1 (5 bases). Germline CDR1 is SQVTM and CDR2 is ANQGSEA. CDR3 length equals 13 residues. Trimming left V 5 bases short and J 2 bases short, with 13 bases between. In DNA form, the CDR3 reads TGCAGCGTTACCCTCCAGGGCCCCTACGAGCAGTACTTC. This codes for CSVTLQGPYEQYF.

This clonotype appeared many times. The CDR3 DNA reads as TGTGCCAGCAGTACCCGGGACACGGTGTATGGCTACACCTTC. This gives the protein CASSTRDTVYGYTF. This chain links TRBV2 with TRBJ1-2; perhaps TRBD1 as D (6 bases). V was shortened by 5 bases and J by 5 bases, with 15 bases between the two germline ends. Germline CDR1 reads SNHLY; CDR2 reads FYNNEI. This CDR3 has 14 amino acids.

The chain uses TRBV6-5 and TRBJ1-1; D not certain. The CDR3 extends over 15 amino acids. The V and J ends lost 4 bases and 1 base respectively, with 13 bases between them. Germline values: CDR1 MNHEY, CDR2 SVGAGI. This CDR3 reads CASSFTDGRNTEAFF. DNA of the CDR3: TGTGCCAGCAGTTTTACTGACGGCCGGAACACTGAAGCTTTCTTT.

This clonotype came up a few times. The chain combines TRBV28 with TRBJ2-7; no reliable D call. The CDR3 extends over 13 amino acids. Trimming removed 2 bases at V and 3 bases at J, with 8 bases between. CDR1 and CDR2 (germline): MDHEN, SYDVKM. Here the CDR3 reads CASSLGSNYEQYV. The DNA of the CDR3 is TGTGCCAGCAGTTTAGGGTCTAACTACGAGCAGTACGTC.

This clonotype has a handful of counts. The chain has TRBV20-1 and TRBJ1-4; tentatively, D is TRBD1 (5 bases). The CDR3 runs 14 residues. With 2 bases removed from V and 8 bases from J, the gap between germline ends came to 15 bases. CDR1 and CDR2 (germline): DFQATT, SNEGSKA (reference sequence). The CDR3 region is CSARRDGHVEKLFF. CDR3 coding DNA: TGCAGTGCTAGACGGGACGGCCATGTCGAAAAACTGTTTTTT.

The chain joins TRBV5-1 to TRBJ2-5; tentatively, D is TRBD2 (5 bases). Germline V gene lookup returns CDR1 SGHRS and CDR2 YFSETQ. The CDR3 is 17 residues long. V shed 5 bases and J shed 4 bases, with 24 bases lying between them. For the CDR3, the DNA is TGCGCCAGCAGGAGGGCCATTTCGCTGTATGGGCTAGAGACCCAGTACTTC. Protein sequence: CASRRAISLYGLETQYF.

This clonotype was detected ten times or more. The chain uses TRBV12-3 or TRBV12-4 and TRBJ2-7; 8 bases align to TRBD1. This CDR3 spans 15 amino acids. J gave up 3 bases and V 6 bases, and 10 bases lay outside the gene matches. The CDR3 spells CASSPGTGLSYEQYF. The CDR3 DNA reads as TGTGCCAGCAGCCCCGGGACAGGCCTAAGCTACGAGCAGTACTTC.

This rearrangement joins TRBV24-1 to TRBJ2-1; possibly TRBD1 or TRBD2 for D (5 bases each). The CDR3 extends over 15 amino acids. The germline gives CDR1 KGHDR, CDR2 SFDVKD. The V end was cut by 5 bases, the J end by 5 bases, with 15 bases between. As DNA, the CDR3 is TGTGCCACCAGTGCGTGGGGGATTTCTCACAATGAGCAGTTCTTC. Its translation: CATSAWGISHNEQFF.

This clonotype was found many times. The V gene is TRBV20-1, the J gene TRBJ2-1; possible D gene TRBD2, 5 bases. Germline assignment: CDR1 DFQATT and CDR2 SNEGSKA (reference sequence). The CDR3 contains 15 residues. With 0 bases removed from V and 2 bases from J, the gap between germline ends came to 11 bases. CDR3 DNA sequence: TGCAGTGCTAGAGATATCCGGAGGCCCTACAATGAGCAGTTCTTC. It specifies CSARDIRRPYNEQFF.

This clonotype was picked up a small number of times. The chain has TRBV12-3 or TRBV12-4 and TRBJ2-1; D is perhaps TRBD1 or TRBD2 (5 bases each). The CDR3 extends over 14 amino acids. The CDR3: CGSGRGPSYNEQFF. CDR3 coding DNA: TGTGGCTCCGGACGGGGACCCTCCTACAATGAGCAGTTCTTC.

This clonotype was counted ten times or more. This CDR3 is CASSEYREYQPQHF. CDR3 bases: TGTGCCAGCAGTGAATACAGGGAGTATCAGCCCCAGCATTTT. This chain connects TRBV25-1 to TRBJ1-5, with TRBD1 as a possible D gene (5 bases). Trimming stripped 0 bases from V and 5 bases from J, with 8 bases between. This CDR3 is 14 amino acids long. Germline CDR1 MGHDK, CDR2 SYGVNS. Full variable domain (remainder filled in from reference TRBV25-1 and TRBJ1-5): EADIYQTPRYLVIGTGKKITLECSQTMGHDKMYWYQQDPGMELHLIHYSYGVNSTEKGDLSSESTVSRIRTEHFPLTLESARPSHTSQYLCASSEYREYQPQHFGDGTRLSIL.

The V gene is TRBV9, the J gene TRBJ1-1; D unclear. The CDR3 is made up of 16 amino acids. CDR1 and CDR2 (germline): SGDLS, YYNGEE. The V gene lost 3 bases and the J gene lost 1 base, with 16 bases spanning the gap. This CDR3 is CASSASWSGRNTEAFF. Here the CDR3 DNA reads TGTGCCAGCAGCGCCTCATGGAGTGGTAGGAACACTGAAGCTTTCTTT.

In its sample, this clonotype was seen many times. This chain uses TRBV21-1 with TRBJ1-2; the table's D call TRBD1 went unverified against the DNA. TRBV21-1 is a pseudogene. This CDR3 contains 15 residues. The CDR3 is CASSKTLRQRYGYTF. Here the CDR3 DNA reads TGTGCCAGCAGCAAAACGCTCCGACAGAGGTATGGCTACACCTTC.

This clonotype occurred a few times. The chain carries TRBV5-5 and TRBJ2-2; D not resolved. The germline gives CDR1 SGHKS, CDR2 YYEKEE (reference sequence). The V end was cut by 3 bases, the J end by 6 bases, with 6 bases between. The CDR3 is 12 residues long. As DNA, the CDR3 is TGTGCCAGCAGCTCGCTGGCCGGGGAGCTGTTTTTT. Amino acids: CASSSLAGELFF.

This clonotype turned up a few times. The DNA of the CDR3 is TGCGCCAGCAGCCAAGATGGTAGGGGCCCTCGAGATACGCAGTATTTT. It codes for CASSQDGRGPRDTQYF. The chain combines TRBV4-3 with TRBJ2-3, with D perhaps TRBD1 (5 bases). This CDR3 is 16 amino acids long. Germline V CDR1 and CDR2: LGHNA, YSLEER. The ends were cut back, 0 bases at V and 5 bases at J, with 15 bases in the middle.

This clonotype was recorded at least ten times. V and J are TRBV6-2 or TRBV6-3 and TRBJ2-1; 12 bases are shared with TRBD2. Germline V gene data show CDR1 as MNHEY and CDR2 as SVGEGT. The CDR3 runs to 17 residues. Trimming took 4 bases from V and 4 from J; bases not matched to a gene: 8. The CDR3 bases are TGTGCCAGCAGTTGGGATCCCGGGACTAGCGGGTACAATGAGCAGTTCTTC. Amino acid sequence: CASSWDPGTSGYNEQFF.